Shown below are 29 T cell receptor beta chains from a single sample sequenced in a study of T cell responses to AZD1222 COVID-19 vaccine. Some clones are missing from TCRdb's copy, which holds only in-frame ones; the method was immunoSEQ multiplex PCR. The sample lists 150,000 to 200,000 clones, over 75% occurring once. The sequencing used peripheral blood, collected on day 0 of AZD1222 vaccination. The source is an adult in good health.

The chain joins TRBV9 to TRBJ2-7; 9 bases fit TRBD1. Germline CDR1 SGDLS, CDR2 YYNGEE. Unmatched junction bases numbered 3, after V lost 0 bases and J lost 2 bases. There are 15 residues in the CDR3. CDR3 in DNA: TGTGCCAGCAGCGTAGGGGGACAGGGCCCCTACGAGCAGTACTTC. The encoded protein is CASSVGGQGPYEQYF.

In this sample, this clone turned up a few times. The chain has TRBV6-2 or TRBV6-3 and TRBJ2-1, with a possible D match to TRBD2 (7 bases). This CDR3 spans 15 amino acids. In germline, CDR1 is MNHEY, CDR2 SVGEGT. V shed 2 bases and J shed 7 bases, with 15 bases lying between them. For the CDR3, the DNA is TGTGCCAGCAGTTACATCGACGGGGGGCAAAATGAGCAGTTCTTC. It encodes CASSYIDGGQNEQFF.

The CDR3 loop is CASSVNSYEQYF. In DNA form, the CDR3 reads TGTGCCAGCAGCGTAAACTCCTACGAGCAGTACTTC. The chain has TRBV9 and TRBJ2-7; D is undetermined. V dropped 1 base and J dropped 0 bases, with 2 bases sitting between them. CDR3 length: 12 residues. CDR1 is SGDLS, CDR2 YYNGEE, per germline.

The chain joins TRBV6-2 or TRBV6-3 to TRBJ1-5; D not resolved. The length of the CDR3 is 15 residues. Germline-derived CDR1 and CDR2 are MNHEY and SVGEGT. Trimming stripped 2 bases from V and 4 bases from J, with 12 bases between. As DNA, the CDR3 is TGTGCCAGCAGTTACCCGCCCTCTTATAATCAGCCCCAGCATTTT. It translates to CASSYPPSYNQPQHF.

The rearrangement links TRBV3-1 (or the pseudogene TRBV3-2) to TRBJ1-4, with 10 bases that match TRBD1. There are 15 residues in the CDR3. Germline V CDR1 and CDR2: LGHDT, YNNKEL (reference sequence). Trimming removed 4 bases from V and 10 bases from J; junction bases left unmatched: 9. The CDR3 bases are TGTGCCAGCAGCCCGTGGGGACAGGGGATGGGAAAACTGTTTTTT. This translates into CASSPWGQGMGKLFF.

The chain links TRBV6-2 or TRBV6-3 to TRBJ1-5; a weak D match, TRBD1 (6 bases). The CDR3 loop spans 14 amino acids. Trimming removed 5 bases from V and 3 bases from J, with 11 bases in between. Per the germline V gene, CDR1 is MNHEY and CDR2 is SVGEGT. The DNA for the CDR3 is TGTGCCAGCAGTGATGACAGGAACAATCAGCCCCAGCATTTT. Its translation is CASSDDRNNQPQHF.

The V and J genes are TRBV29-1 and TRBJ1-2; D gene unclear. The CDR3 runs 12 residues. V was shortened by 3 bases and J by 8 bases, with 13 bases between the two germline ends. CDR1 SQVTM and CDR2 ANQGSEA come from the germline V gene. The CDR3 protein is CSVDRTGVGYTF. The CDR3 nucleotides read TGCAGCGTTGATCGTACCGGGGTCGGCTACACCTTC.

The chain carries TRBV7-6 and TRBJ2-2; the D gene is possibly TRBD1 (6 bases). Germline-derived CDR1 and CDR2 are SGHVS and FNYEAQ. V was cut by 2 bases and J by 6 bases, with 13 bases left in between. This CDR3 region has 15 residues. The CDR3 loop reads CASSLKQGPAGELFF. The CDR3 DNA sequence: TGTGCCAGCAGCTTAAAACAGGGACCGGCCGGGGAGCTGTTTTTT.

The chain employs TRBV7-2 and TRBJ1-1; D not certain. V lost 2 bases and J 7 bases, leaving 5 bases between the germline ends. CDR3 length: 11 amino acids. Germline V CDR1 and CDR2: SGHTA, FQGNSA. The CDR3 protein is CASSLLNEAFF. In DNA, the CDR3 is TGTGCCAGCAGCTTACTAAATGAAGCTTTCTTT.

The chain joins TRBV7-6 to TRBJ1-2; TRBD1 might be the D (6 bases). Germline V lookup: CDR1 SGHVS, CDR2 FNYEAQ. Trimming removed 5 bases at V and 3 bases at J, with 16 bases between. The length of the CDR3 is 15 residues. CDR3 residues: CASSPPGQRDYGYTF. The CDR3 bases are TGTGCCAGCAGCCCCCCCGGACAGAGGGACTATGGCTACACCTTC. Full variable domain (rest looked up from reference TRBV7-6 and TRBJ1-2): GAGVSQSPRYKVTKRGQDVALRCDPISGHVSLYWYRQALGQGPEFLTYFNYEAQQDKSGLPNDRFSAERPEGSISTLTIQRTEQRDSAMYRCASSPPGQRDYGYTFGSGTRLTVV.

The gene calls are TRBV5-5 and TRBJ2-7; perhaps TRBD2 as D (5 bases). Germline V gene sequence: CDR1 SGHKS, CDR2 YYEKEE (reference sequence). V was cut by 0 bases and J by 7 bases, with 14 bases left in between. The CDR3 loop spans 14 amino acids. The DNA of the CDR3 is TGTGCCAGCAGCTTGGGGCCTCCTAGGGAGGAGCAGTACTTC. Translation: CASSLGPPREEQYF.

The chain carries TRBV6-5 and TRBJ2-7; the D call may be TRBD1 or TRBD2 (5 bases each). The CDR3 is 15 residues long. The germline V gene has CDR1 MNHEY and CDR2 SVGAGI. With 4 bases removed from V and 2 bases from J, the gap between germline ends came to 15 bases. CDR3: CASSWDAGTPYEQYF. The CDR3 DNA reads TGTGCCAGCAGTTGGGACGCGGGTACCCCCTACGAGCAGTACTTC.

The rearrangement uses TRBV6-6 and TRBJ1-1, with D possibly matching TRBD1 (5 bases). Trimming left V 3 bases short and J 3 bases short, with 11 bases between. CDR1 and CDR2 from the germline V gene are MNHNY and SVGAGI (reference sequence). This CDR3 has 14 residues. The CDR3 reads CASSYPMGDTEAFF. Written as DNA, the CDR3 is TGTGCCAGCAGTTATCCGATGGGGGACACTGAAGCTTTCTTT.

The chain combines TRBV10-3 with TRBJ2-5, with D perhaps matching TRBD1 (6 bases). This CDR3 spans 14 amino acids. From germline, CDR1 is ENHRY and CDR2 SYGVKD. V gave up 1 base and J gave up 3 bases, with 9 bases separating them. The CDR3 reads CAISEFRQEETQYF. The DNA of the CDR3 is TGTGCCATCAGTGAGTTTAGACAGGAAGAGACCCAGTACTTC.

The CDR3 DNA sequence: TGCGCCAGCAGCTTGGCTAGCGGGGGTTACTACGAGCAGTACTTC. It codes for CASSLASGGYYEQYF. The chain joins TRBV5-1 to TRBJ2-7; the match to TRBD2 covers 10 bases. The CDR3 covers 15 residues. Germline loops: CDR1 SGHRS, CDR2 YFSETQ. J gave up 3 bases and V 0 bases, and 3 bases lay outside the gene matches. The full variable domain, in which reference TRBV5-1 and TRBJ2-7 provide the parts outside the CDR3, is KAGVTQTPRYLIKTRGQQVTLSCSPISGHRSVSWYQQTPGQGLQFLFEYFSETQRNKGNFPGRFSGRQFSNSRSEMNVSTLELGDSALYLCASSLASGGYYEQYFGPGTRLTVT.

The chain recombines TRBV6-5 with TRBJ1-2, with D tentatively TRBD1 (5 bases). V shed 10 bases and J shed 1 base, with 13 bases lying between them. The CDR3 spans 13 residues. Germline assignment: CDR1 MNHEY and CDR2 SVGAGI. CDR3 amino acids: CATGTAVNYGYTF. The CDR3 nucleotides are TGTGCCACCGGGACGGCGGTTAACTATGGCTACACCTTC.

The J gene is TRBJ1-6, the V gene TRBV19; D is undetermined. This CDR3 region has 14 residues. V was cut by 9 bases and J by 12 bases, with 21 bases left in between. The germline CDR1 and CDR2 sequences are LNHDA and SQIVND (reference sequence). DNA of the CDR3: TGTGCCAGCGATCCGGGAGCCCGGATTGGACCCCTCCACTTT. This codes for CASDPGARIGPLHF.

J is TRBJ2-5 and V is TRBV10-3, with 10 positions matching TRBD2. Germline CDR1 and CDR2: ENHRY and SYGVKD. The CDR3 runs to 15 residues. With 8 bases clipped from V and 4 bases from J, the junction kept 10 bases outside the gene matches. CDR3 protein: CAISPGASGGETQYF. DNA for the CDR3: TGTGCCATCTCCCCTGGGGCTAGCGGGGGAGAGACCCAGTACTTC.

The genes are TRBV3-1 (or the pseudogene TRBV3-2) and TRBJ2-2, with 15 bases identical to TRBD2. This CDR3 comprises 16 residues. From germline, CDR1 is LGHDT and CDR2 YNNKEL (reference sequence). With V trimmed by 4 bases and J by 6 bases, 3 bases remained unmatched. The CDR3 spells CASSLGLAGGPGELFF. The CDR3 DNA follows: TGTGCCAGCAGCCTCGGACTAGCGGGGGGGCCCGGGGAGCTGTTTTTT.

The J gene is TRBJ1-5, the V gene TRBV5-6; D not certain. V lost 0 bases and J 3 bases, leaving 4 bases between the germline ends. The length of the CDR3 is 13 residues. Germline CDR1 reads SGHDT; CDR2 reads YYEEEE. In DNA form, the CDR3 reads TGTGCCAGCAGCTTGGGTGTCAATCAGCCCCAGCATTTT. Its translation is CASSLGVNQPQHF.

J is TRBJ1-6 and V is TRBV25-1, with TRBD1 matching 10 bases. This CDR3 is built from 16 residues. Germline assignment: CDR1 MGHDK and CDR2 SYGVNS. Trimming took 10 bases from V and 8 from J; bases not matched to a gene: 14. CDR3 in DNA: TGTGCCACAAGAGGGTGGACAGGGGGTTTTGATTCACCCCTCCACTTT. As protein: CATRGWTGGFDSPLHF.

The chain joins TRBV5-4 to TRBJ2-3; 10 positions agree with TRBD2. Germline loops: CDR1 SGHNT, CDR2 YYREEE (reference sequence). The CDR3 is 16 residues long. J lost 2 bases, V lost 0 bases, and 3 bases had no gene match. The CDR3 sequence: CASSLGLAGDTDTQYF. Here the CDR3 DNA reads TGTGCCAGCAGCTTGGGGCTAGCGGGAGACACAGATACGCAGTATTTT.

The chain employs TRBV2 and TRBJ2-1; 13 nucleotides agree with TRBD2. Trimming took 6 bases from V and 10 from J; bases not matched to a gene: 15. Germline CDR1 reads SNHLY; CDR2 reads FYNNEI. CDR3 size: 17 residues. CDR3 loop: CASRGTSGGAKFGEQFF. The CDR3 DNA reads TGTGCCAGCAGGGGAACTAGCGGGGGGGCGAAGTTTGGCGAGCAGTTCTTC.

The chain links TRBV12-3 or TRBV12-4 to TRBJ1-2, with D possibly being TRBD1 (5 bases). There are 13 residues in the CDR3. Trimming pared 5 bases from V and 8 bases from J, leaving 15 bases between. In DNA form, the CDR3 reads TGTGCCAGCAGTAAACGGGACCGCGGGGGCTACACCTTC. This translates into CASSKRDRGGYTF.

The rearrangement uses TRBV2 and TRBJ2-7; D may correspond to TRBD1 or TRBD2 (5 bases each). Deletions cut 5 bases from V and 7 bases from J, with 24 bases between. Germline-derived CDR1 and CDR2 are SNHLY and FYNNEI. The CDR3 consists of 16 residues. This CDR3 reads CASSNLGTLDVVEQYF. The CDR3 region has the DNA TGTGCCAGCAGTAACCTCGGGACCCTAGACGTCGTTGAGCAGTACTTC. Together with reference TRBV2 and TRBJ2-7, the CDR3 gives the full variable domain: EPEVTQTPSHQVTQMGQEVILRCVPISNHLYFYWYRQILGQKVEFLVSFYNNEISEKSEIFDDQFSVERPDGSNFTLKIRSTKLEDSAMYFCASSNLGTLDVVEQYFGPGTRLTVT.

This chain uses TRBV7-9 with TRBJ1-2; TRBD1 is a possible D gene (6 bases). This CDR3 contains 13 residues. Between the trimmed V and J ends, which lost 6 bases and 8 bases, there was a span of 16 bases. CDR1 and CDR2 from the germline V gene are SEHNR and FQNEAQ (reference sequence). The CDR3 coding sequence is TGTGCCAGCAGTTTGGGCGGGGGGCGAGGCTACACCTTC. Encoded protein: CASSLGGGRGYTF.

The chain carries TRBV7-2 and TRBJ1-1, with 9 bases aligning to TRBD1. The germline V gene has CDR1 SGHTA and CDR2 FQGNSA. The CDR3 has 13 residues. With V trimmed by 5 bases and J by 8 bases, 6 bases remained unmatched. The CDR3 spells CASSQRTGGEAFF. The CDR3 nucleotides are TGTGCCAGCAGCCAAAGAACAGGGGGCGAAGCTTTCTTT.

The rearrangement links TRBV7-2 to TRBJ2-7; 9 positions agree with TRBD1. There are 14 residues in the CDR3. V lost 3 bases to trimming and J lost 1 base; unmatched junction nucleotides: 1. The V gene's germline CDR1 is SGHTA and CDR2 FQGNSA. The CDR3 region is CASSFGTGSYEQYF. CDR3 sequence (DNA): TGTGCCAGCAGCTTTGGGACAGGGTCCTACGAGCAGTACTTC.

This sequence joins TRBV2 and TRBJ2-5; 7 positions match TRBD2. V was pared by 6 bases and J by 0 bases, with 4 bases of the junction left unmatched. The CDR3 has 14 residues. Germline lookup yields CDR1 SNHLY and CDR2 FYNNEI. As DNA, the CDR3 is TGTGCCAGCAGCGCCACTAGCGACCAAGAGACCCAGTACTTC. Its translation: CASSATSDQETQYF.